The 9 T cell receptor beta chains given below trace back to one sample, sequenced in a study of identical twins. TCRdb passed the 5' RACE reads through MiXCR, listing each CDR3 protein once. This sample carries around 370,000 distinct CDR3 sequences, roughly 9% of them seen once, and the ten largest clones take 7.5% to 9.5%. The sample taken for sequencing was naive T cells sorted from blood. These receptors all come from a woman aged 50 to 60 in good health.

This chain uses TRBV7-9 with TRBJ2-3; TRBD2 agrees at 13 bases. The germline gives CDR1 SEHNR, CDR2 FQNEAQ (reference sequence). V trimming: 5 bases; J trimming: 10 bases; junction bases outside the gene matches: 6. The CDR3 totals 14 residues. CDR3: CASSPGLAGVAQYF. CDR3 DNA: TGTGCCAGCAGCCCAGGACTAGCGGGAGTGGCGCAGTATTTT.

This clonotype has only a few counts. The rearrangement uses TRBV12-3 or TRBV12-4 and TRBJ2-1; D is possibly TRBD1 (6 bases). The V end was cut by 5 bases, the J end by 2 bases, with 13 bases between. The CDR3 extends over 15 amino acids. The CDR3 nucleotides read TGTGCCAGCAGTCTAGGACAGATACCCTACAATGAGCAGTTCTTC. Amino acids: CASSLGQIPYNEQFF.

The chain uses TRBV5-1 and TRBJ1-1, with TRBD1 as a possible D gene (5 bases). The CDR3 has 14 residues. V was shortened by 1 base and J by 0 bases, with 7 bases between the two germline ends. Germline assignment: CDR1 SGHRS and CDR2 YFSETQ. The CDR3 bases are TGCGCCAGCAGCTTGAAGGGGATGAACACTGAAGCTTTCTTT. As protein: CASSLKGMNTEAFF.

The V call is TRBV6-6, the J call TRBJ1-5, with no clear D. Trimming took 8 bases from V and 5 from J, leaving 13 bases between them. Germline V CDR1 and CDR2: MNHNY, SVGAGI (reference sequence). This CDR3 has 13 amino acids. CDR3 sequence: CASGWVVDQPQHF. In nucleotides, the CDR3 is TGTGCCAGCGGGTGGGTTGTAGATCAGCCCCAGCATTTT.

This clonotype occurred many times. CDR3 residues: CASSALGGFYGYTF. CDR3 bases: TGTGCCAGCAGCGCCTTAGGGGGGTTCTATGGCTACACCTTC. The gene calls are TRBV11-2 and TRBJ1-2, with a weak D call TRBD1 (6 bases). The V end was cut by 5 bases, the J end by 4 bases, with 14 bases between. Germline CDR1 reads SGHAT; CDR2 reads FQNNGV. The length of the CDR3 is 14 residues.

V is TRBV9 and J is TRBJ2-6; a possible D gene is TRBD1 (5 bases). The CDR3 runs 18 residues. V lost 0 bases, J lost 1 base, and 14 bases lay in between. CDR1 and CDR2 from the germline V gene are SGDLS and YYNGEE. This CDR3 is CASSVGDSPLSGANVLTF. The CDR3 DNA reads as TGTGCCAGCAGCGTAGGAGACAGTCCTCTTTCTGGGGCCAACGTCCTGACTTTC.

The chain has TRBV30 and TRBJ2-1; D is undetermined. V was shortened by 0 bases and J by 6 bases, with 3 bases between the two germline ends. The CDR3 is made up of 11 amino acids. Per germline, CDR1 GTSNPN and CDR2 SVGIG (reference sequence). CDR3 sequence (DNA): TGTGCCTGGAGTGTTGTCAATGAGCAGTTCTTC. Amino acids: CAWSVVNEQFF.

This clonotype was found once. The chain uses TRBV6-1 and TRBJ2-7; D ambiguous. From germline, CDR1 is MNHNS and CDR2 SASEGT. The germline V and J ends were trimmed by 2 bases and 3 bases, with 5 bases remaining between them. CDR3 length: 12 residues. This CDR3 is CASSEYGYEQYF. The CDR3 DNA follows: TGTGCCAGCAGTGAATATGGCTACGAGCAGTACTTC.

V usage is TRBV6-2 or TRBV6-3 and J usage is TRBJ2-5; TRBD2 aligns across 12 bases. Germline V gives CDR1 MNHEY, CDR2 SVGEGT. The CDR3 is 16 residues long. After removal of 6 bases from V and 5 bases from J, the junction contained 10 bases not matched to a gene. CDR3 residues: CASSPTSGRIGETQYF. CDR3 DNA: TGTGCCAGCAGCCCCACTAGCGGGAGGATCGGGGAGACCCAGTACTTC.